The 7 T cell receptor beta chains listed next were all sequenced from one sample in a study of blood T cells in healthy people across ages. Primers used in a second PCR of about 7 to 12 cycles were a sample-barcoded 5' primer and a J-beta primer mix. Via MiXCR, TCRdb re-called the 5' RACE reads, giving one row per CDR3 protein. The sample carries some 700,000 distinct CDR3 sequences, roughly 47% recorded once. The sample was blood. The receptors come from a woman aged 55-70 years in good health.

The rearrangement uses TRBV5-1 and TRBJ2-1, with D unresolved. The CDR3 length is 15 residues. V lost 0 bases and J lost 5, with 12 bases in between. CDR1 is SGHRS and CDR2 is YFSETQ in the germline V gene. CDR3 in amino acids: CASSLVPTFDNEQFF. The CDR3 DNA is TGCGCCAGCAGCTTGGTCCCCACCTTCGACAATGAGCAGTTCTTC.

Regarding this clonotype: Possible read error: a much larger clone is one base away. The CDR3 region is CASSQGSGALQATQYF. The CDR3 nucleotides read TGCGCCAGCAGCCAAGGATCGGGGGCCCTCCAAGCGACCCAGTACTTC. The chain has TRBV4-1 and TRBJ2-5; D may correspond to TRBD1 or TRBD2 (6 bases each). From germline, CDR1 is MGHRA and CDR2 YSYEKL. This CDR3 is 16 amino acids long.

Only a few counts were recorded for this clonotype. The CDR3 sequence is CASSLVAGEYREQFF. The CDR3 DNA reads as TGTGCCAGCAGTTTGGTAGCGGGAGAGTACCGTGAGCAGTTCTTC. The chain has TRBV12-3 or TRBV12-4 and TRBJ2-1; 9 bases agree with TRBD2. This CDR3 is built from 15 residues. J lost 9 bases, V lost 3 bases, and 9 bases had no gene match.

The chain is built from TRBV25-1 and TRBJ1-6; TRBD1 matches 8 bases. The CDR3 covers 14 residues. Germline CDR1 MGHDK, CDR2 SYGVNS. V was clipped by 2 bases and J by 9 bases; unmatched bases: 3. This CDR3 is CASSERTGGSPLHF. The CDR3 DNA is TGTGCCAGCAGTGAACGAACAGGGGGTTCACCCCTCCACTTT.

This clonotype came up many times. This chain links TRBV28 with TRBJ2-5; D gene unclear. CDR3 length: 10 residues. The germline V gene encodes CDR1 MDHEN and CDR2 SYDVKM. Between the trimmed V and J ends, which lost 3 bases and 11 bases, there was a span of 7 bases. The CDR3 sequence: CASSLSEQYF. CDR3 bases: TGTGCCAGCAGTTTGAGTGAGCAGTACTTC.

The chain employs TRBV20-1 and TRBJ1-2, with D unclear. With 3 bases removed from V and 1 base from J, the gap between germline ends came to 12 bases. The CDR3 is 14 residues long. Germline V gene lookup returns CDR1 DFQATT and CDR2 SNEGSKA (reference sequence). CDR3 loop: CSASALEFNYGYTF. CDR3 DNA: TGCAGTGCTAGTGCTCTAGAGTTTAACTATGGCTACACCTTC.

V and J are TRBV29-1 and TRBJ2-7; 13 nucleotides line up with TRBD2. Looked up from germline, CDR1 is SQVTM and CDR2 is ANQGSEA. The CDR3 length is 15 residues. The V and J ends lost 4 bases and 2 bases, in that order; junction bases with no gene match: 5. The CDR3 spells CSVALLAGGPYEQYF. The CDR3 DNA reads as TGCAGCGTTGCACTACTAGCGGGAGGGCCCTACGAGCAGTACTTC.